The 2 T cell receptor beta chains below come from one sample, sequenced in a study of a mutant IDH1 vaccine in newly diagnosed glioma. Produced via immunoSEQ multiplex PCR; TCRdb's table is partial and in-frame only. The sample gives 50,000 to 65,000 clones, roughly 80% of which show up once; approximately 19% is in the top ten. As for time point: baseline, week 1 (first vaccination visit). Treatment here: pre-vaccination baseline after standard-of-care therapy. Sequenced here: PBMCs, sampled from a glioma patient treated with radiotherapy, temozolomide or both. Receptor source: a man younger than 35 with glioma.

The genes are TRBV25-1 and TRBJ1-1; no reliable D call. The V and J ends lost 1 base and 4 bases respectively, with 16 bases between them. This CDR3 is 16 amino acids long. Germline lookup yields CDR1 MGHDK and CDR2 SYGVNS. The CDR3 loop reads CASSESREVGCTEAFF. Here the CDR3 DNA reads TGTGCCAGCAGTGAATCCCGAGAAGTGGGTTGCACTGAAGCTTTCTTT.

The genes are TRBV29-1 and TRBJ2-7, with 10 positions matching TRBD1. V trimming: 4 bases; J trimming: 6 bases; junction bases outside the gene matches: 9. The CDR3 length is 14 residues. CDR1 is SQVTM, CDR2 ANQGSEA, per germline. CDR3: CSVAFGTGESEQYF. CDR3 DNA sequence: TGCAGCGTTGCCTTCGGGACAGGGGAGTCCGAGCAGTACTTC.